A single TCR beta chain is shown here with its context. Its target is unknown. PCR amplification relied on 60 Vbeta primers (plus 13 Jbeta primers). The protocol was immunoSEQ multiplex PCR, while the TCRdb copy is restricted to in-frame clones and leaves out a portion. The sample holds 85,000 to 110,000 clones; around 66% are singletons and the top ten take less than 3.5%. There are 14 residues in the CDR3. Trimming shortened V by 3 bases and J by 1 base, and 10 bases separated the two germline ends. Germline CDR1 and CDR2: MDHEN and SYDVKM. The sample is drawn from a study of cytomegalovirus exposure and HLA in healthy donors. Overall study context: Early on, a data release was issued that held 80 million to 90 million unique TCRs from HLA-typed donors.

Findings and caveats of the study: Most likely, a cluster of highly shared sequence variants arose as a sequencing artifact. Analysis was carried out at a later point, and it linked a missense DCLRE1C variant to TCR beta V- and J-gene trimming.

The clonotype was recovered from a woman between 45 and 60 years old in good health and CMV-seronegative. The sequencing input was PBMCs. The chain combines TRBV28 with TRBJ2-7; D not certain. CDR3 protein: CASSLRIPSYEQYF. CDR3 nucleotides: TGTGCCAGCAGTTTGAGGATTCCTTCCTACGAGCAGTACTTC.